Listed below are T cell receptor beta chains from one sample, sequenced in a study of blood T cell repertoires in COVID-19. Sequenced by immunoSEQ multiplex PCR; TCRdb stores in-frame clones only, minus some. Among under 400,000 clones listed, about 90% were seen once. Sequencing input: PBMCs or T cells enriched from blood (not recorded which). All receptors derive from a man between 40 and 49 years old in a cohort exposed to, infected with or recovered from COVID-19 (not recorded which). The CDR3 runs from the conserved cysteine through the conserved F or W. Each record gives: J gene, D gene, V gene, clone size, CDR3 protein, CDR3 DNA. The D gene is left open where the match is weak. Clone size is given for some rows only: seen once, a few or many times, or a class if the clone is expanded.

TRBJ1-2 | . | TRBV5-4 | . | CASSQTQGNYGYTF | TGTGCCAGCAGCCAAACACAGGGAAACTATGGCTACACCTTC
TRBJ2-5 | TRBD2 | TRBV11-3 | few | CASSSGTSGHQYF | TGTGCCAGCAGCTCAGGGACTAGCGGCCATCAGTACTTC
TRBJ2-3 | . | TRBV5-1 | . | CASRWDTDTQYF | TGCGCCAGCAGGTGGGACACCGATACGCAGTATTTT
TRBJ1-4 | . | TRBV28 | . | CASSFGGEGRVNEKLFF | TGTGCCAGCAGTTTTGGAGGGGAAGGGAGGGTTAATGAAAAACTGTTTTTT
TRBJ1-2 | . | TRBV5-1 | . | CASSSAGMTNGYTF | TGCGCCAGCAGCTCGGCGGGCATGACGAATGGCTACACCTTC
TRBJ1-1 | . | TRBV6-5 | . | CASRLYEIATEAFF | TGTGCCAGCAGACTTTACGAGATAGCCACTGAAGCTTTCTTT
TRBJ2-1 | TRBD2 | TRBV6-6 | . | CASSQGRRTSGALISYNEQFF | TGTGCCAGCAGCCAAGGACGGAGGACTAGCGGGGCCCTTATCTCCTACAATGAGCAGTTCTTC
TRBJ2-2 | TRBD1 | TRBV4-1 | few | CASSHSKGGRGLYTGELFF | TGCGCCAGCAGCCACTCGAAGGGAGGCAGGGGGCTATACACCGGGGAGCTGTTTTTT
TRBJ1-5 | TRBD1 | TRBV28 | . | CASRPGGTGKDQPQHF | TGTGCCAGCAGACCGGGCGGGACAGGGAAGGATCAGCCCCAGCATTTT
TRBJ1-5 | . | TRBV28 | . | CASSLAFGTDSGQPQHF | TGTGCCAGCAGTTTAGCTTTTGGCACGGACTCGGGCCAGCCCCAGCATTTT
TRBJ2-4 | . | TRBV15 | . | CATSRDWGGQIAKNIQYF | TGTGCCACCAGCAGAGATTGGGGCGGACAGATAGCCAAAAACATTCAGTACTTC
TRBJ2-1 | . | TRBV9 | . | CASSVDGSLNNEQFF | TGTGCCAGCAGCGTAGACGGGAGCCTCAACAATGAGCAGTTCTTC
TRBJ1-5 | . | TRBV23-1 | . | CASSQSVWAGYGSNQPQHF | TGCGCCAGCAGTCAATCGGTTTGGGCGGGATATGGTAGCAATCAGCCCCAGCATTTT
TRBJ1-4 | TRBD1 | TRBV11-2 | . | CASSAGGGPNEKLFF | TGTGCCAGCAGCGCAGGGGGCGGACCTAATGAAAAACTGTTTTTT
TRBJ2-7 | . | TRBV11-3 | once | CASPRRGYIYEQYF | TGTGCCAGTCCGCGGCGGGGATACATCTACGAGCAGTACTTC
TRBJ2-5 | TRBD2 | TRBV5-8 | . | CASTLTSGNQETQYF | TGTGCCAGCACCCTGACTAGCGGGAATCAAGAGACCCAGTACTTC
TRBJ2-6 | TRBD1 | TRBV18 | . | CASSPGTGGDGANVLTF | TGTGCCAGCTCACCCGGGACAGGGGGCGATGGGGCCAACGTCCTGACTTTC
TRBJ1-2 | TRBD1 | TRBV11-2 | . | CASSFVSGQDGYTF | TGTGCCAGCAGCTTTGTGTCAGGACAGGATGGCTACACCTTC
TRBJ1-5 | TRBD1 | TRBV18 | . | CASSTTGIVNQPQHF | TGTGCCAGCTCGACGACAGGGATCGTCAATCAGCCCCAGCATTTT
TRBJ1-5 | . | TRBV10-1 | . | CASSELGGFDNQPQHF | TGCGCCAGCAGTGAGTTGGGGGGTTTCGACAATCAGCCCCAGCATTTT
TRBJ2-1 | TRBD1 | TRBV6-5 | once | CASSYSGTVYNEQFF | TGTGCCAGCAGTTACTCGGGGACAGTGTACAATGAGCAGTTCTTC
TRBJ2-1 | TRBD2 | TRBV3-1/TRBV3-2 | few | CASSRRDYYNEQFF | TGTGCCAGCAGCCGCCGGGACTACTACAATGAGCAGTTCTTC
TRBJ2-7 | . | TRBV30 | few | CAWADSYEQYF | TGTGCCTGGGCGGACAGCTACGAGCAGTACTTC
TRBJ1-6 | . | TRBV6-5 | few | CASSSVPYSPLHF | TGTGCCAGCAGTTCCGTTCCCTATTCACCCCTCCACTTT
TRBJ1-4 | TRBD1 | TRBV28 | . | CASSRDRVRDEKLFF | TGTGCCAGCAGCCGGGACAGGGTTCGGGATGAAAAACTGTTTTTT
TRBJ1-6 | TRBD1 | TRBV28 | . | CASSQGASNNSPLHF | TGTGCCAGTTCGCAGGGGGCTTCAAATAATTCACCCCTCCACTTT
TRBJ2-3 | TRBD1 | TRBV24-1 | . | CATSGDRDADTQYF | TGTGCCACCAGTGGGGACAGGGACGCAGATACGCAGTATTTT
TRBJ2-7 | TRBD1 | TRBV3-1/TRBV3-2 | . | CASSRTGQGSYEQYF | TGTGCCAGCAGCCGAACCGGACAGGGATCCTACGAGCAGTACTTC
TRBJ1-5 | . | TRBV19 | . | CASSYLGNQPQHF | TGTGCCAGTAGTTACCTAGGCAATCAGCCCCAGCATTTT
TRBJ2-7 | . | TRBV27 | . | CASSLKKEYEQYF | TGTGCCAGCAGTTTGAAGAAAGAGTACGAGCAGTACTTC
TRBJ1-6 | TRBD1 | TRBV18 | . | CASSPGQGRTPLHF | TGTGCCAGCTCACCGGGACAGGGTCGAACACCCCTCCACTTT
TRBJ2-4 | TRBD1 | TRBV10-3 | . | CAISGQGAKNIQYF | TGTGCCATCAGTGGACAGGGTGCCAAAAACATTCAGTACTTC